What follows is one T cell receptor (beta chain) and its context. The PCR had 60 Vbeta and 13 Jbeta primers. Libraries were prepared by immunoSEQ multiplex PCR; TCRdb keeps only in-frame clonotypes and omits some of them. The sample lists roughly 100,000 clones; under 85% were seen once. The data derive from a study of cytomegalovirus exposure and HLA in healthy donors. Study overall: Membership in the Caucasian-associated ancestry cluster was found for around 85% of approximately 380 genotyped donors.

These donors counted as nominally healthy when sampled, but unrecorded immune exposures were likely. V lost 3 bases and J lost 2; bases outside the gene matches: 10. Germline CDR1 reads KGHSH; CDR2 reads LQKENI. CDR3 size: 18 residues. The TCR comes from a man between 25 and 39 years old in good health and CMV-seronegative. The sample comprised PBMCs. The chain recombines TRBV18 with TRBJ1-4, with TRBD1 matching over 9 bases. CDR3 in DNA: TGTGCCAGCTCACCCGCGCCCGCGGGACAGGGCACTAATGAAAAACTGTTTTTT. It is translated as CASSPAPAGQGTNEKLFF.